Given below is one TCR beta chain in context. The sample holds other DNA sequences that translate to the same CDR3. Assay used: immunoSEQ multiplex PCR; TCRdb lists only in-frame clones, some missing. The sample shows over 150,000 clones, more than 80% of them seen only once. The source of the sample is a study of blood T cell repertoires in COVID-19. Study-level background: Italy, Spain and the United States were the sources of the convalescent and acute COVID-19 samples.

The length of the CDR3 is 13 residues. V lost 0 bases to trimming and J lost 7 bases, with 8 bases between them. Germline V gives CDR1 SGHRS, CDR2 YFSETQ. This receptor was identified in a human donor in a cohort sampled during active COVID-19. The rearrangement joins TRBV5-1 to TRBJ2-1; possible D gene TRBD2, 6 bases. Source material: peripheral blood. In DNA form, the CDR3 reads TGCGCCAGCAGCTTGGACGGAGGGAATGAGCAGTTCTTC. This codes for CASSLDGGNEQFF. The full variable domain, with the rest looked up from reference TRBV5-1 and TRBJ2-1, is KAGVTQTPRYLIKTRGQQVTLSCSPISGHRSVSWYQQTPGQGLQFLFEYFSETQRNKGNFPGRFSGRQFSNSRSEMNVSTLELGDSALYLCASSLDGGNEQFFGPGTRLTVL.